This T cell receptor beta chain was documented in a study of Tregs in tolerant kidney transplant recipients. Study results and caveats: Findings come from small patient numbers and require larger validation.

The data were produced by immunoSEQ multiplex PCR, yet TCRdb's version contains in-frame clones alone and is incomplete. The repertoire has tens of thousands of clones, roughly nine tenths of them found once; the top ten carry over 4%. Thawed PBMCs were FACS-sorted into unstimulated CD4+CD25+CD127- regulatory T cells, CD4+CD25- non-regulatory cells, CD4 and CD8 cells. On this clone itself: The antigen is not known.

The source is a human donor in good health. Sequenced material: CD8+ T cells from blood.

The CDR3 here is CASSPLGSGQETQYF. In DNA form, the CDR3 reads TGTGCCAGCAGTCCCCTAGGTAGCGGCCAAGAGACCCAGTACTTC. The J gene is TRBJ2-5, the V gene TRBV27; weak D call: TRBD2 (6 bases). The CDR3 has 15 amino acids. V was cut by 5 bases and J by 1 base, with 14 bases left in between. The germline V gene encodes CDR1 MNHEY and CDR2 SMNVEV (reference sequence).